A selection of T cell receptor beta chains follows, all from one sample in a study of shared clonotypes between healthy human individuals. Here immunoSEQ multiplex PCR was the method, and the copy in TCRdb shows in-frame clones only, minus some. This sample has more than 2 million clones, with 90% to 95% found just once. The sample consisted of naive CD4+ T cells sorted from blood. These receptor sequences come from a man aged 18 to 30 in good health. Both conserved end residues are part of each CDR3. The D gene is left open where the match is weak. Rows give clone size only sometimes, using once, few, many, or a class for an expanded clone.

TRBV6-5	TRBJ1-4	-	TRBD1	TGTGCCAGCAGTTACTCGTACAGGGGAGGTAGTGAAAAACTGTTTTTT	CASSYSYRGGSEKLFF
TRBV11-2	TRBJ1-1	-	TRBD1	TGTGCCAGCAGCTCCCGGACAGGGAAGAACACTGAAGCTTTCTTT	CASSSRTGKNTEAFF
TRBV20-1	TRBJ1-2	-	-	TGCAGTGCTAGATCAGGGTATGGCTACACCTTC	CSARSGYGYTF
TRBV4-1	TRBJ2-3	few	TRBD2	TGCGCCAGCAGCCAAATTTTGCCAGCGGGAGCGGTGGGGGATACGCAGTATTTT	CASSQILPAGAVGDTQYF
TRBV6-5	TRBJ1-1	-	-	TGTGCCAGCAGCCGACAAGCAATGAACACTGAAGCTTTCTTT	CASSRQAMNTEAFF
TRBV28	TRBJ1-5	-	-	TGTGCCAGCAGTCGGGACGGCTATCAGCCCCAGCATTTT	CASSRDGYQPQHF
TRBV7-8	TRBJ1-1	-	-	TGTGCCAGCAGCTCTGACAGGTCCACTGAAGCTTTCTTT	CASSSDRSTEAFF
TRBV19	TRBJ2-7	-	-	TGTGCCAGTACCATGGGGGGGCGCTCACACGAGCAGTACTTC	CASTMGGRSHEQYF
TRBV7-9	TRBJ1-3	-	-	TGTGCCAGCAGCACAGACAACAGCTCTGGAAACACCATATATTTT	CASSTDNSSGNTIYF
TRBV5-4	TRBJ1-4	-	-	TGTGCCAGCAGCCCAGGACCTAATGAAAAACTGTTTTTT	CASSPGPNEKLFF
TRBV2	TRBJ1-2	-	-	TGTGCCAGCAGTGAAGGGCCAAACTATGGCTACACCTTC	CASSEGPNYGYTF
TRBV2	TRBJ1-1	-	-	TGTGCCAGCACGTGGGAGAACACTGAAGCTTTCTTT	CASTWENTEAFF
TRBV18	TRBJ1-1	-	TRBD1	TGTGCCAGCTCACCAACGGACAGGGGAGTAGCTTTCTTT	CASSPTDRGVAFF
TRBV18	TRBJ2-7	-	-	TGTGCCAGCTCACCACCCACAGGGCTCCGCGAGCAGTACTTC	CASSPPTGLREQYF
TRBV10-1	TRBJ2-2	-	TRBD1	TGCGCCAGCAAGGACAGGGCCGGGGAGCTGTTTTTT	CASKDRAGELFF
TRBV11-2	TRBJ1-2	-	TRBD1	TGTGCCAGCAGCTTAGAAGGACAGGGACGTTTTGGCTACACCTTC	CASSLEGQGRFGYTF
TRBV30	TRBJ1-1	-	-	TGTGCCTGGAGTGTCGGGGTCTCCACTGAAGCTTTCTTT	CAWSVGVSTEAFF
TRBV18	TRBJ2-3	-	TRBD2	TGTGCCAGCTCACCAACGAGCGGGAGTACAGATACGCAGTATTTT	CASSPTSGSTDTQYF
TRBV28	TRBJ1-5	-	-	TGTGCCAGCAGTTTAGCAGGGTTATTGAATCAGCCCCAGCATTTT	CASSLAGLLNQPQHF
TRBV7-2	TRBJ2-1	-	-	TGTGCCAGCAGCTCTCCTAGCGAATCCAATGAGCAGTTCTTC	CASSSPSESNEQFF
TRBV28	TRBJ2-1	-	TRBD2	TGTGCCAGCAGTTTTCCCTCCCCTAGCGGGACTTTCAATGAGCAGTTCTTC	CASSFPSPSGTFNEQFF
TRBV21-1	TRBJ1-4	-	-	TGTGCCAGCAGCAACTGGTTTGTGAGACAGGGCCCAACTAATGAAAAACTGTTTTTT	CASSNWFVRQGPTNEKLFF
TRBV10-3	TRBJ1-5	-	-	TGTGCCATCAGTGAGTCGACCAGGGGAAATCAGCCCCAGCATTTT	CAISESTRGNQPQHF
TRBV28	TRBJ2-1	-	-	TGTGCCAGCTCCTATTATGTCAGGGGCTATGAGCAGTTCTTC	CASSYYVRGYEQFF
TRBV6-1	TRBJ2-3	-	TRBD2	TGTGCCAGCAGTGCCTCTCGACTAGCGGGAGGAGCCACAGATACGCAGTATTTT	CASSASRLAGGATDTQYF
TRBV9	TRBJ2-1	-	TRBD1	TGTGCCAGCAGCGTACCAGGGGGCGATGAGCAGTTCTTC	CASSVPGGDEQFF
TRBV19	TRBJ2-1	-	-	TGTGCCAGTAAAGGGGGACTCCGCTACAATGAGCAGTTCTTC	CASKGGLRYNEQFF
TRBV18	TRBJ1-6	-	TRBD1	TGTGCCAGCTCACCGGCGACCGGGACAGTAAATTCACCCCTCCACTTT	CASSPATGTVNSPLHF
TRBV6-1	TRBJ2-7	-	-	TGTGCCAGCAGCCTGCTACAGGGCTACGAGCAGTACTTC	CASSLLQGYEQYF
TRBV28	TRBJ2-7	-	TRBD1	TGTGCCAGCAGAGAACCGGGACAGGGGGGATACGAGCAGTACTTC	CASREPGQGGYEQYF
TRBV6-5	TRBJ1-3	-	-	TGTGCCAGCAGAGATACAGGGACTGGAAACACCATATATTTT	CASRDTGTGNTIYF
TRBV6-1	TRBJ2-7	-	-	TGTGCCAGCAGTGAAAACCTCGCCACAGGGATCTACGAGCAGTACTTC	CASSENLATGIYEQYF
TRBV6-5	TRBJ1-1	-	TRBD1	TGTGCCAGCAGGCCAGACAGGGGTTTCGGCACTGAAGCTTTCTTT	CASRPDRGFGTEAFF
TRBV28	TRBJ2-2	few	-	TGTGCCAGCAGTTTAACCGGGGAGCTGTTTTTT	CASSLTGELFF
TRBV11-2	TRBJ2-3	once	TRBD1	TGTGCCAGCAGCTTTACTGGGACAGGCACAGATACGCAGTATTTT	CASSFTGTGTDTQYF
TRBV7-7	TRBJ2-2	-	-	TGTGCTAGCACTCAAAACATGGCTACCCCCGGGGTATACGGGGAGCTGTTTTTT	CASTQNMATPGVYGELFF
TRBV11-2	TRBJ1-5	-	-	TGTGCCAGCAGCTTCTTACAGGTCAGCAATCAGCCCCAGCATTTT	CASSFLQVSNQPQHF
TRBV28	TRBJ2-3	once	-	TGTGCCAGCAGTGTAGCCGGCCCCCGGGACCGCGAGGATACGCAGTATTTT	CASSVAGPRDREDTQYF
TRBV10-3	TRBJ2-7	-	TRBD2	TGTGCCTCAGCGGGAGGGGCCTACGAGCAGTACTTC	CASAGGAYEQYF
TRBV18	TRBJ1-5	-	TRBD1	TGTGCCAGCTCCCGCGGACAGGGCGATCAGCCCCAGCATTTT	CASSRGQGDQPQHF
TRBV28	TRBJ2-2	-	TRBD1	TGTGCCAGCAGTTTAATCCAGGGGACAGACAACACCGGGGAGCTGTTTTTT	CASSLIQGTDNTGELFF
TRBV7-2	TRBJ2-3	-	-	TGTGCCAGCAGCTTAGGAGCGGCGGGCGATACGCAGTATTTT	CASSLGAAGDTQYF
TRBV6-5	TRBJ2-1	-	-	TGTGCCAGCAGTATGCGGGACACTAAGCAGTTCTTC	CASSMRDTKQFF
TRBV6-6	TRBJ1-1	-	-	TGTGCCAGCAGTTACAGTGGGCGCGGCACTGAAGCTTTCTTT	CASSYSGRGTEAFF